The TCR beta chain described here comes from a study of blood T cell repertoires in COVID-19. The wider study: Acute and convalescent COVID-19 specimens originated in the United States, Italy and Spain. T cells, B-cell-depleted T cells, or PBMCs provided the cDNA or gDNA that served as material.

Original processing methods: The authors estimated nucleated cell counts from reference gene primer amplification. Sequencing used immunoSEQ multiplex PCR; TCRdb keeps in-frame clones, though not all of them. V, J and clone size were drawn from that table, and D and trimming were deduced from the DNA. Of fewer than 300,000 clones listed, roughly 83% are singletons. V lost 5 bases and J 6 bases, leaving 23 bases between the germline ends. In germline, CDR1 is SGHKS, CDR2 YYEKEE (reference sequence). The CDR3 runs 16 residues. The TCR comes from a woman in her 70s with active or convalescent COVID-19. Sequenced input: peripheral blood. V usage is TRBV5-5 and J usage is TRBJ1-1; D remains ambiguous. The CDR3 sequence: CASSRFSSYEFAEAFF. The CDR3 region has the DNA TGTGCCAGCAGTCGGTTTTCGTCCTATGAATTTGCTGAAGCTTTCTTT.